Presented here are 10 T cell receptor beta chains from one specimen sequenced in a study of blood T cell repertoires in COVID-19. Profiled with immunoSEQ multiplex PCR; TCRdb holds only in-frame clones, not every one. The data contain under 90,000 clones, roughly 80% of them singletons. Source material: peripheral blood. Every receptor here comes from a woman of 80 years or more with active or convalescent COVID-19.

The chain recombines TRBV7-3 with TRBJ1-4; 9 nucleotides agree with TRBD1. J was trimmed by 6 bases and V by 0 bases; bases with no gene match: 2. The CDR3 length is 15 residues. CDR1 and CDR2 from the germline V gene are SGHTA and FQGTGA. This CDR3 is CASSLTRDRDEKLFF. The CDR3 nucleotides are TGTGCCAGCAGCTTAACCCGGGACAGGGATGAAAAACTGTTTTTT.

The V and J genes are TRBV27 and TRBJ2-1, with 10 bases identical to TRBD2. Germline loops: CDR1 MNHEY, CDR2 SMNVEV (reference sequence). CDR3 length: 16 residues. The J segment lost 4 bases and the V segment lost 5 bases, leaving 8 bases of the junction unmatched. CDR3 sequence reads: CASSGSGLADYNEQFF. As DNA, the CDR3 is TGTGCCAGCAGTGGGTCCGGACTAGCGGATTACAATGAGCAGTTCTTC.

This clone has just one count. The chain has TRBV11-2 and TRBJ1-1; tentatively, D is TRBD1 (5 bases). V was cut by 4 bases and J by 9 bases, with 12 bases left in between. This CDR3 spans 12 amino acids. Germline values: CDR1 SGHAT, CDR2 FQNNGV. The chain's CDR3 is CASSSSRVKAFF. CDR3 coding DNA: TGTGCCAGCAGCTCGTCCAGGGTTAAAGCTTTCTTT. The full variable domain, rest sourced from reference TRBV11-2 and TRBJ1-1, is EAGVAQSPRYKIIEKRQSVAFWCNPISGHATLYWYQQILGQGPKLLIQFQNNGVVDDSQLPKDRFSAERLKGVDSTLKIQPAKLEDSAVYLCASSSSRVKAFFGQGTRLTVV.

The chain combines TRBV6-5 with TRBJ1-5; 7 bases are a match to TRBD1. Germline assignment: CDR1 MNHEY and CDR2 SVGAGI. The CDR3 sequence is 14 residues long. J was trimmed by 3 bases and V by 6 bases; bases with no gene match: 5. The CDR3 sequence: CASRPGTVNQPQHF. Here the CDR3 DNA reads TGTGCCAGCAGACCCGGGACAGTCAATCAGCCCCAGCATTTT.

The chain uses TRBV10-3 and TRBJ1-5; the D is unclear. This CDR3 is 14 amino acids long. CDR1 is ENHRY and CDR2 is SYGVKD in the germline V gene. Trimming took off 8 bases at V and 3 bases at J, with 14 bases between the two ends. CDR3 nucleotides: TGTGCCATCTCTAAGGAGTTAACCAATCAGCCCCAGCATTTT. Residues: CAISKELTNQPQHF.

CDR3 loop: CASSYLAGGNTDTQYF. The CDR3 region has the DNA TGTGCCAGCAGTTACCTAGCGGGGGGCAACACAGATACGCAGTATTTT. The rearrangement links TRBV6-2 or TRBV6-3 to TRBJ2-3, with TRBD2 matching 11 bases. Per the germline V gene, CDR1 is MNHEY and CDR2 is SVGEGT. The CDR3 has 16 amino acids. The trim removed 2 bases at V and 2 bases at J, leaving 3 bases unmatched.

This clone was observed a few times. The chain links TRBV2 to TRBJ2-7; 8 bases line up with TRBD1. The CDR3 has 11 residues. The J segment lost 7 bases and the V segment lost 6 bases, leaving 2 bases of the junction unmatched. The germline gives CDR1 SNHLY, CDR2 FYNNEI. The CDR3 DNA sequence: TGTGCCAGCAGGACAGGGGTAGAGCAGTACTTC. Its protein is CASRTGVEQYF.

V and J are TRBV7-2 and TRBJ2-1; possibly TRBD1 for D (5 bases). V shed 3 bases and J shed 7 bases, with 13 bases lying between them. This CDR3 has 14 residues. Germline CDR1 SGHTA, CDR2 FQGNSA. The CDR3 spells CASSFPAGWNEQFF. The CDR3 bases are TGTGCCAGCAGCTTTCCGGCAGGGTGGAATGAGCAGTTCTTC.

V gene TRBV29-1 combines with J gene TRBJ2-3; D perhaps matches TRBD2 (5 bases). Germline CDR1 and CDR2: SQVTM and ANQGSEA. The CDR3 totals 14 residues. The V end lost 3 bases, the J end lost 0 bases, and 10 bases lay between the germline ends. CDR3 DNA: TGCAGCGTTGATGAGGGCAGTAGCACAGATACGCAGTATTTT. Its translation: CSVDEGSSTDTQYF.

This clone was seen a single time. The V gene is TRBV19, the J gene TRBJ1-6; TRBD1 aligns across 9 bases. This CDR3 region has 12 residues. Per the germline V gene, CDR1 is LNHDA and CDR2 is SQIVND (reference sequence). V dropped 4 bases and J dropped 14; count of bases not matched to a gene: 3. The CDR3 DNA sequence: TGTGCCAGTAGTAACAGGGGGCTAGCCCTCCACTTT. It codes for CASSNRGLALHF.